These T cell receptor beta chains were read from a single sample in a study of identifying expanded T cells in peripheral blood. Libraries were prepared by immunoSEQ multiplex PCR; TCRdb keeps only in-frame clonotypes and omits some of them. This table has roughly 100,000 clones, around 88% appearing once. The sequencing input was blood. The source is a person aged 18-70 years in good health. Each CDR3 is given with its conserved first and last residue. Each record gives: D gene, clone size, J gene, V gene, CDR3 DNA, CDR3 protein. D genes are given only for firm matches. Clone size appears in some rows only: once, few, many, or a class for an expanded clone.

- - TRBJ2-7 TRBV4-1 TGCGCCAGCAGCCAAGATAGGGAGCGAGGAGGCCCCTACGAGCAGTACTTC CASSQDRERGGPYEQYF
- few TRBJ1-1 TRBV28 TGTGCCAGCAGTGACTACAGGAACACTGAAGCTTTCTTT CASSDYRNTEAFF
- - TRBJ1-2 TRBV6-1 TGTGCCAGCACCCCAGGCAGGGACAACTATGGCTACACCTTC CASTPGRDNYGYTF
- once TRBJ2-1 TRBV12-5 TGTGCTAGTGGTTTAGGTCGTTCGGGCGATGAGCAGTTCTTC CASGLGRSGDEQFF
- - TRBJ2-7 TRBV6-5 TGTGCCAGCAGGGATTGGACCGAGCAGTACTTC CASRDWTEQYF
- - TRBJ2-1 TRBV7-2 TGTGCCAGCAGGTCATACGGGGGCTCCTACAATGAGCAGTTCTTC CASRSYGGSYNEQFF
- - TRBJ1-2 TRBV27 TGTGCCAGCAGGAAGGCGTCCAACTATGGCTACACCTTC CASRKASNYGYTF
TRBD2 - TRBJ2-7 TRBV7-2 TGTGCCAGCAGCTCTCCAGGCGGGGGGCTCTACGAGCAGTACTTC CASSSPGGGLYEQYF
- - TRBJ1-3 TRBV28 TGTGCCAGCAGTTTATTTCCTGGAAACACCATATATTTT CASSLFPGNTIYF
- - TRBJ2-2 TRBV2 TGTGCCAGCAGAGCGGGCCGGAACGGGGAGCTGTTTTTT CASRAGRNGELFF
TRBD1 - TRBJ2-7 TRBV27 TGTGCCAGCAGTACTCTACAGGGGGAGCAGTACTTC CASSTLQGEQYF
TRBD2 - TRBJ2-3 TRBV6-5 TGTGCCAGCTGGAGCGGGGAGAAGCAGTATTTT CASWSGEKQYF
- - TRBJ1-6 TRBV5-1 TGCGCCAGCAGTTCCTGGGAAGGTATGAATTCACCCCTCCACTTT CASSSWEGMNSPLHF
TRBD1 few TRBJ1-6 TRBV5-6 TGTGCCAGCAGCTGGGGACAGGGGGAGGGGTCACCCCTCCACTTT CASSWGQGEGSPLHF
- once TRBJ1-1 TRBV2 TGTGCCAGCAGTGAAACCGGGGACCCAATGAAATACACTGAAGCTTTCTTT CASSETGDPMKYTEAFF
TRBD1 once TRBJ2-5 TRBV6-5 TGTGCCAGCAGTGGGCCGGGACAGGGAATCGAGACCCAGTACTTC CASSGPGQGIETQYF
TRBD1 few TRBJ1-4 TRBV13 TGTGCCAGCAGCCAGGCCGGGACAGGGAATGAAAAACTGTTTTTT CASSQAGTGNEKLFF
- - TRBJ1-5 TRBV5-1 TGCGCCAGCAGCCCGCAGGCGGGGTTCAATCAGCCCCAGCATTTT CASSPQAGFNQPQHF
- - TRBJ2-7 TRBV7-9 TGTGCCAGCAGCTCTACAGGCGCAATTCCCTACGAGCAGTACTTC CASSSTGAIPYEQYF
- - TRBJ2-7 TRBV15 TGTGCCACCAGCAGAGATCGACTAACAAGCTCCTACGAGCAGTACTTC CATSRDRLTSSYEQYF
- - TRBJ1-5 TRBV28 TGTGCCAGCAGTTTAGTTGCGGGGATCGACTTCCAACATCAGCCCCAGCATTTT CASSLVAGIDFQHQPQHF
- - TRBJ2-1 TRBV9 TGTGCCAGCAGCCCCCGCAATGGGGGTAGAGGTGAGCAGTTCTTC CASSPRNGGRGEQFF